This T cell receptor (beta chain) was sequenced for a study of blood T cells in healthy people across ages. This CDR3 has 12 amino acids. Germline-derived CDR1 and CDR2 are DFQATT and SNEGSKA (reference sequence). V was trimmed by 6 bases and J by 5 bases, leaving 13 bases between them. Peripheral blood was drawn, 7.5 to 10 milliliters per donor. No fewer than 5.5 micrograms of total RNA were isolated from every sample. Primed by a sample-barcoded 5' primer and a J-beta primer mix, a second PCR proceeded for about 6 to 11 cycles. Every cDNA was tagged by a template-switch adaptor with 12 random nucleotides. Every sample returned 2.5 million or more CDR3-containing paired-end reads. One entry per CDR3 protein, called by TCRdb with MiXCR from the 5' RACE reads. This table holds hundreds of thousands of distinct CDR3 sequences, approximately 31% found once.

This clonotype was obtained from a woman aged 80 or older in good health. Sequencing was performed on blood. This chain links TRBV20-1 with TRBJ2-5; D is perhaps TRBD2 (5 bases). CDR3 loop: CSAGGPAETQYF. The DNA for the CDR3 is TGCAGTGCCGGAGGACCGGCGGAGACCCAGTACTTC.